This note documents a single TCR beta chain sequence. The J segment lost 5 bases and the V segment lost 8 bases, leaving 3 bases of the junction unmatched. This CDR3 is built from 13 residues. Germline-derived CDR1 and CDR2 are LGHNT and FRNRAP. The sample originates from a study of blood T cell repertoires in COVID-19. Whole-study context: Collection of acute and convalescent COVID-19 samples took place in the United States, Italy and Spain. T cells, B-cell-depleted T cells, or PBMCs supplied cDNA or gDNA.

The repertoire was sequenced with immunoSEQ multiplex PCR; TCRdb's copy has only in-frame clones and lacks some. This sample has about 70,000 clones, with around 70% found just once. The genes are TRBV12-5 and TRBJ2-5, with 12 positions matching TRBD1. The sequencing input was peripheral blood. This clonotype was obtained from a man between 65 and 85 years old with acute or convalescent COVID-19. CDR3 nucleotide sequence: TGTGCTAGTCAGGGACAGGGGGCGGAGACCCAGTACTTC. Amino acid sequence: CASQGQGAETQYF.